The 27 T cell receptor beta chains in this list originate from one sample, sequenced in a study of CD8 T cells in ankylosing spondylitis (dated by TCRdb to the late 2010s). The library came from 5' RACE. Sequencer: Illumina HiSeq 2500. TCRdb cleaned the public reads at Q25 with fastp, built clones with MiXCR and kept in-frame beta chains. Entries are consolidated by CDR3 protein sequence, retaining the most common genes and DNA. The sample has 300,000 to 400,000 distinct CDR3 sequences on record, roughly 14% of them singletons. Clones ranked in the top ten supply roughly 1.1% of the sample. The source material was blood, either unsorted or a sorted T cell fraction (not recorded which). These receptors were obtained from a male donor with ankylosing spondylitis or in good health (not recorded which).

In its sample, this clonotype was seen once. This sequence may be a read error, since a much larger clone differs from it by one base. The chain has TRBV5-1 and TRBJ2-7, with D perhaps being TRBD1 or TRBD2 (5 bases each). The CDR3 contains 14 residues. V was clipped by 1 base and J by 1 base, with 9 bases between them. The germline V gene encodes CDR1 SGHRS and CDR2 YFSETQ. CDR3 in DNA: TGCGCCAGCAGCTTGCAGGGAGAGTCCTACGAGCAGTACTTC. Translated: CASSLQGESYEQYF.

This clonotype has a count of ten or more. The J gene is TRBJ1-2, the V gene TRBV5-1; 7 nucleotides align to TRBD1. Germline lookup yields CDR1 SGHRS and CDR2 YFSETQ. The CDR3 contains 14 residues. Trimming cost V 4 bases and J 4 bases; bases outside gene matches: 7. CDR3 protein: CASSPGQTSYGYTF. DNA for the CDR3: TGCGCCAGCAGCCCGGGACAGACATCCTATGGCTACACCTTC. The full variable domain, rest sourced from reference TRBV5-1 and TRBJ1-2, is KAGVTQTPRYLIKTRGQQVTLSCSPISGHRSVSWYQQTPGQGLQFLFEYFSETQRNKGNFPGRFSGRQFSNSRSEMNVSTLELGDSALYLCASSPGQTSYGYTFGSGTRLTVV.

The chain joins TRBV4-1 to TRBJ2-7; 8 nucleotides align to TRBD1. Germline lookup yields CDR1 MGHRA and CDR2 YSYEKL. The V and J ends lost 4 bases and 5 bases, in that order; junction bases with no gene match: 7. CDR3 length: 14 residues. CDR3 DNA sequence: TGCGCCAGCAGCCGAGGACAGGGTTGGAACGAGCAGTACTTC. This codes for CASSRGQGWNEQYF.

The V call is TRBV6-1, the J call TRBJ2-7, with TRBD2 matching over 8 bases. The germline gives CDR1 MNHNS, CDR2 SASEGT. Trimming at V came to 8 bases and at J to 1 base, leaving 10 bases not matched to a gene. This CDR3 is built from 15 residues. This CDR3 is CASSASTGGSYEQYF. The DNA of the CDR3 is TGTGCCAGCTCCGCCTCCACGGGGGGGTCCTACGAGCAGTACTTC.

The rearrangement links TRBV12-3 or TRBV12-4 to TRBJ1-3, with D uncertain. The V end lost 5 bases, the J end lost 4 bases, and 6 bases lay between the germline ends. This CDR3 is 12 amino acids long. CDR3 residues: CASSGPGNTIYF. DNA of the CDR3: TGTGCCAGCAGTGGACCCGGAAACACCATATATTTT.

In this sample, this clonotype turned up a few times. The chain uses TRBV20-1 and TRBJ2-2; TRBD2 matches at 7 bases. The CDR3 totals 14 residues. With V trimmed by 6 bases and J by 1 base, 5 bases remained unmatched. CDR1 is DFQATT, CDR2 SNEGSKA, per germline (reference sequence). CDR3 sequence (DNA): TGCAGTGCGGCGGGCGGGGGGAACACCGGGGAGCTGTTTTTT. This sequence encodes CSAAGGGNTGELFF.

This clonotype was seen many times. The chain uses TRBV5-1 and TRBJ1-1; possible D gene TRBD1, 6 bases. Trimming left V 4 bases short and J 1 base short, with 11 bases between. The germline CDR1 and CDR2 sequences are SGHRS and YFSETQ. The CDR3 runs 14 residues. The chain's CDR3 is CASSGGHENTEAFF. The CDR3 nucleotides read TGCGCCAGCAGCGGGGGACATGAGAACACTGAAGCTTTCTTT. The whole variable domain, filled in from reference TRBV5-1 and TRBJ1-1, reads KAGVTQTPRYLIKTRGQQVTLSCSPISGHRSVSWYQQTPGQGLQFLFEYFSETQRNKGNFPGRFSGRQFSNSRSEMNVSTLELGDSALYLCASSGGHENTEAFFGQGTRLTVV.

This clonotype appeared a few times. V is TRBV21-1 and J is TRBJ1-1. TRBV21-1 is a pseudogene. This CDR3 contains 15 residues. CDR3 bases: TGTGCCAGCAGGCCAGTCGTCCACAGGAACACTGAAGCTTTCTTT. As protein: CASRPVVHRNTEAFF.

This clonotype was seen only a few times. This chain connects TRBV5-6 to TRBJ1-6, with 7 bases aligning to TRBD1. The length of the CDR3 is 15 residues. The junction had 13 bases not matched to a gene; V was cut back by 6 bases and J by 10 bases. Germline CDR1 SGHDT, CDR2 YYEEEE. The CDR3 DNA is TGTGCCAGCAACTCCATGATGGACAGGAGGTCACCCCTCCACTTT. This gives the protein CASNSMMDRRSPLHF.

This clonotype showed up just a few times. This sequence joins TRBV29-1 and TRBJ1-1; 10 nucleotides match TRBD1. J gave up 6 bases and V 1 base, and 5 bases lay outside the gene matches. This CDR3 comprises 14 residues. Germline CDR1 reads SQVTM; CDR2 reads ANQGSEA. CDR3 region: CSVEGGTGAAEAFF. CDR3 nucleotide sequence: TGCAGCGTTGAAGGTGGGACAGGGGCAGCTGAAGCTTTCTTT.

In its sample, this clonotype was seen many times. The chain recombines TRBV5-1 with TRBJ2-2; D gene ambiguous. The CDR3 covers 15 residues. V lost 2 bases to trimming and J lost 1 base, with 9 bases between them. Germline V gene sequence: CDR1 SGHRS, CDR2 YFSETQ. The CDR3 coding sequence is TGCGCCAGCAGCTTTACGGAGCAGAACACCGGGGAGCTGTTTTTT. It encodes CASSFTEQNTGELFF.

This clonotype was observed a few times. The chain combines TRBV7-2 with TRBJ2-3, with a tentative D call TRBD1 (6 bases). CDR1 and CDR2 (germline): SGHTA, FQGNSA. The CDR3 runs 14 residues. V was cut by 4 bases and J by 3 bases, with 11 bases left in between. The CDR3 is CASSSDRWTDTQYF. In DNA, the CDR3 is TGTGCCAGCAGCTCCGACAGGTGGACAGATACGCAGTATTTT.

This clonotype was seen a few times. CDR3 protein: CASSFRTGGESGTQYF. The CDR3 nucleotides are TGTGCCAGTAGTTTCCGGACAGGGGGAGAATCGGGTACGCAGTATTTT. The chain carries TRBV19 and TRBJ2-3; 10 bases match TRBD1. Trimming cost V 5 bases and J 8 bases; bases outside gene matches: 13. This CDR3 spans 16 amino acids. Germline V gene sequence: CDR1 LNHDA, CDR2 SQIVND (reference sequence).

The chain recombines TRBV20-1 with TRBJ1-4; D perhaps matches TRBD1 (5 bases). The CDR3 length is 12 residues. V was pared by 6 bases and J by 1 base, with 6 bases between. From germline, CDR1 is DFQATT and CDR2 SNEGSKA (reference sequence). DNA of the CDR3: TGCAGTGCCGGGGGAACTAATGAAAAACTGTTTTTT. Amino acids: CSAGGTNEKLFF.

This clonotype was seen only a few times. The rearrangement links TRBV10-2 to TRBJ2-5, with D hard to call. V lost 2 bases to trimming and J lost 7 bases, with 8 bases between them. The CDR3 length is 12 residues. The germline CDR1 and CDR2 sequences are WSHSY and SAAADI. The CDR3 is CASSEQYGTQYF. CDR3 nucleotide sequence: TGCGCCAGCAGTGAGCAATACGGGACCCAGTACTTC.

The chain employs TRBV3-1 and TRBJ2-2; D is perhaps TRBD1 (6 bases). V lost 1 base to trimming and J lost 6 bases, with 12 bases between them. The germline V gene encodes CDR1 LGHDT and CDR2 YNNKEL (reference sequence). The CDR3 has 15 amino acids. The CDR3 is CASSQATGISGELFF. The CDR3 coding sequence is TGTGCCAGCAGCCAAGCCACAGGGATCTCCGGGGAGCTGTTTTTT.

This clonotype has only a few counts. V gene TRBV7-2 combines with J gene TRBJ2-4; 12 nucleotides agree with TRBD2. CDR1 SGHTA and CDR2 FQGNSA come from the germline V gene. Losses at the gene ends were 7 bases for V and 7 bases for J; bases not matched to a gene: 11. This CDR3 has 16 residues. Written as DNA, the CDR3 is TGTGCCAGCACCAGGACTAGCGGGAAAGATTGGAACATTCAGTACTTC. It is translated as CASTRTSGKDWNIQYF.

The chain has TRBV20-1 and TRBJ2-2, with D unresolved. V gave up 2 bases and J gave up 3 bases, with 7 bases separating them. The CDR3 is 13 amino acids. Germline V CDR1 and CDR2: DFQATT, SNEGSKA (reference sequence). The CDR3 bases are TGCAGTGCTAGAAGCAGATACACCGGGGAGCTGTTTTTT. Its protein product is CSARSRYTGELFF.

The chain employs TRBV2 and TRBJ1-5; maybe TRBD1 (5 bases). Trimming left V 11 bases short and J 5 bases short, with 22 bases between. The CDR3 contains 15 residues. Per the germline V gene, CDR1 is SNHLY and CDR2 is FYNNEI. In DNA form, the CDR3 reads TGTGCCCCCATCCACCGCAGGGTGCCCTATCAGCCCCAGCATTTT. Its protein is CAPIHRRVPYQPQHF.

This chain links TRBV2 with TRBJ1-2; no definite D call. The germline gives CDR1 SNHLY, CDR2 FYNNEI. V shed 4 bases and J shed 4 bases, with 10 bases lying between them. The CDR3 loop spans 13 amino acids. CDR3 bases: TGTGCCAGCAGTGTAAAGGAGATCTATGGCTACACCTTC. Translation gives CASSVKEIYGYTF.

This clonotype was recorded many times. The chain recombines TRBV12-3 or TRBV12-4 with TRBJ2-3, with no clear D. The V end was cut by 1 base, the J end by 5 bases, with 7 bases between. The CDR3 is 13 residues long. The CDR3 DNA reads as TGTGCCAGCAGTTTAGGGTGGGGAGATACGCAGTATTTT. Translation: CASSLGWGDTQYF.

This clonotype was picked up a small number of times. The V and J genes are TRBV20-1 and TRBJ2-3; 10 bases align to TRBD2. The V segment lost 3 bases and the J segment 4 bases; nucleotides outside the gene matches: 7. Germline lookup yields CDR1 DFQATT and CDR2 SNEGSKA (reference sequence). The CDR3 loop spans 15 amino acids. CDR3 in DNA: TGCAGTGCTAGGAAGGCTAGCGGGAGCTCAGATACGCAGTATTTT. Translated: CSARKASGSSDTQYF.

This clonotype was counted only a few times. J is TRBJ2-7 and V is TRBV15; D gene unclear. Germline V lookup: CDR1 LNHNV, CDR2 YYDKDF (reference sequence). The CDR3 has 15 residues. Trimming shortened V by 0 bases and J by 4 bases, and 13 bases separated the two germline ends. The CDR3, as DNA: TGTGCCACCAGCAGAGATCTCTTTATTGGATACGAGCAGTACTTC. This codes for CATSRDLFIGYEQYF.

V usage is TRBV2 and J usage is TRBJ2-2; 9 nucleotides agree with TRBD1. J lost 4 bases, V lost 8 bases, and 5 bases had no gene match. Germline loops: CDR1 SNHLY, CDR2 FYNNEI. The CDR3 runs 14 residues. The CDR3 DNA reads TGTGCCAGCGACGGACAGGGGATCACCGGGGAGCTGTTTTTT. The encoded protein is CASDGQGITGELFF.

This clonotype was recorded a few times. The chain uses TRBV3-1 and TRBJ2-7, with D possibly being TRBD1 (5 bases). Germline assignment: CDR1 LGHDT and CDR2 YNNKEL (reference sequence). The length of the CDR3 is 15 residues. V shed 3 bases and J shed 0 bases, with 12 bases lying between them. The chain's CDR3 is CASSQGPGSSYEQYF. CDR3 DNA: TGTGCCAGCAGCCAGGGGCCTGGTAGCTCCTACGAGCAGTACTTC.

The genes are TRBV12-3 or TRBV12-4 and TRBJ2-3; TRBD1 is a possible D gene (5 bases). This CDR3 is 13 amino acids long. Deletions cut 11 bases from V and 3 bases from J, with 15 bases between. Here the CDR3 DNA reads TGTGCCGGTGGCAAGACAGAAACAGATACGCAGTATTTT. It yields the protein CAGGKTETDTQYF.

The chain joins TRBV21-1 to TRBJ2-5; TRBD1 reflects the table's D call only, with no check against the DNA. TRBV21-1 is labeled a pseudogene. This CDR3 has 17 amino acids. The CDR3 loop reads CASSPILGTGEAQTQYF. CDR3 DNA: TGTGCCAGCAGCCCCATACTTGGGACAGGGGAGGCGCAGACCCAGTACTTC.